The source of this T cell receptor beta chain is a study of OX40 agonist ivuxolimab in advanced cancers. Germline V gene lookup returns CDR1 SGHTS and CDR2 YDEGEE. This CDR3 has 16 amino acids. The germline V and J ends were trimmed by 0 bases and 4 bases, with 16 bases remaining between them. Sequencing was performed with immunoSEQ multiplex PCR; in TCRdb, only in-frame clones are kept and a portion is missing. Of about 15,000 clones listed, 80% were seen once; the top ten hold around 37%. In its sample, this clone was seen once. The chain joins TRBV5-8 to TRBJ2-5; D call uncertain. The specimen comprised CD4+ or CD8+ T cells sorted from blood, sampled in a trial of the OX40 agonist ivuxolimab. The TCR sequence derives from an adult with an advanced solid tumor such as melanoma, head and neck, liver or kidney cancer. CDR3 sequence (DNA): TGTGCCAGCAGCTTGGATCTGACTTTAACTGGAGAGACCCAGTACTTC. Translated: CASSLDLTLTGETQYF. Looking up the rest from reference TRBV5-8 and TRBJ2-5 gives the full variable domain: EAGVTQSPTHLIKTRGQQATLRCSPISGHTSVYWYQQALGLGLQFLLWYDEGEERNRGNFPPRFSGRQFPNYSSELNVNALELEDSALYLCASSLDLTLTGETQYFGPGTRLLVL.